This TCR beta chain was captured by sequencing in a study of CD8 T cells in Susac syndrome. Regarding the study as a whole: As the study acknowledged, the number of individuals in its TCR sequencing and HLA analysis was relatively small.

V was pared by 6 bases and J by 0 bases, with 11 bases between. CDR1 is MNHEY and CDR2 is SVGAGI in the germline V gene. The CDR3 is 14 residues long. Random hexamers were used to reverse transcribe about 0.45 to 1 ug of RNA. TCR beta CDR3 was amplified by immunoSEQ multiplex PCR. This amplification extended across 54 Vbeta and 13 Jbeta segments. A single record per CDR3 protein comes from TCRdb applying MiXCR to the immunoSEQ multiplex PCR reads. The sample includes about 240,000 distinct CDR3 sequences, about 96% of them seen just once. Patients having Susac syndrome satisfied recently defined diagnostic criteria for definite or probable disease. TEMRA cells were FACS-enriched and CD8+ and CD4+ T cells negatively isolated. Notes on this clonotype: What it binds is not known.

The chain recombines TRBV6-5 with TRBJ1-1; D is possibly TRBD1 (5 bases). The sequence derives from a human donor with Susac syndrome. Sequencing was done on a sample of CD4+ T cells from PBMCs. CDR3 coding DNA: TGTGCCAGCAGCCACAGGCCCCTGAACACTGAAGCTTTCTTT. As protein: CASSHRPLNTEAFF.